The 8 T cell receptor beta chains given below trace back to one sample, sequenced in a study of vaccination and CD4 T cells after COVID-19. Their antigens are not known. Cultured CD4+ T-cell DNA underwent Oncomine TCR Beta short-read sequencing. A single record per CDR3 protein comes from TCRdb applying MiXCR to the PCR reads. Among approximately 12,000 distinct CDR3 sequences listed, 25% to 40% were seen once. Treatment indicated: approximately 10-day PBMC culture with coronavirus spike peptide pools or control peptides (ViraFEST assay). Specimen: CD4+ T cells from blood, cultured in vitro, collected after SARS-CoV-2 vaccination. The receptors here all came from a human donor who had recovered from COVID-19.

The gene calls are TRBV28 and TRBJ2-2; 7 nucleotides match TRBD1. J lost 0 bases, V lost 6 bases, and 4 bases had no gene match. The germline gives CDR1 MDHEN, CDR2 SYDVKM. The CDR3 runs to 15 residues. As DNA, the CDR3 is TGTGCCAGCAGGAGACAGGGAGCGAACACCGGGGAGCTGTTTTTT. It codes for CASRRQGANTGELFF.

The CDR3 bases are TGTGCCAGCAGCTTAGTAGGGCGCGGGCGGAACACTGAAGCTTTCTTT. Protein product: CASSLVGRGRNTEAFF. This chain uses TRBV11-2 with TRBJ1-1; D is ambiguous. V was clipped by 1 base and J by 1 base, with 13 bases between them. The CDR3 extends over 16 amino acids. Germline V CDR1 and CDR2: SGHAT, FQNNGV. Full variable domain (outside the CDR3, taken from reference TRBV11-2 and TRBJ1-1): EAGVAQSPRYKIIEKRQSVAFWCNPISGHATLYWYQQILGQGPKLLIQFQNNGVVDDSQLPKDRFSAERLKGVDSTLKIQPAKLEDSAVYLCASSLVGRGRNTEAFFGQGTRLTVV.

The V call is TRBV30, the J call TRBJ2-5; 7 bases match TRBD1. The trim removed 5 bases at V and 5 bases at J, leaving 11 bases unmatched. The CDR3 contains 14 residues. Germline V lookup: CDR1 GTSNPN, CDR2 SVGIG (reference sequence). CDR3 protein: CAWSDRDSYETQYF. CDR3 in DNA: TGTGCCTGGTCTGACCGGGACAGCTACGAGACCCAGTACTTC.

This chain uses TRBV3-1 with TRBJ2-1, with D possibly TRBD2 on 6 matching bases. CDR1 and CDR2 from the germline V gene are LGHDT and YNNKEL (reference sequence). This CDR3 contains 12 residues. V lost 1 base to trimming and J lost 9 bases, with 7 bases between them. In DNA form, the CDR3 reads TGTGCCAGCAGCCAAGGGCGGGGTGAGCAGTTCTTC. Translating it yields CASSQGRGEQFF.

The chain couples TRBV7-2 to TRBJ2-2, with D perhaps given as TRBD1 or TRBD2 (5 bases each). Trimming removed 2 bases at V and 5 bases at J, with 12 bases between. The CDR3 extends over 15 amino acids. CDR1 is SGHTA, CDR2 FQGNSA, per germline. The CDR3 coding sequence is TGTGCCAGCAGCTTACGGAGAGGGGAGACCGGGGAGCTGTTTTTT. Protein product: CASSLRRGETGELFF.

This chain links TRBV19 with TRBJ2-3, with 15 bases matching TRBD2. CDR3 length equals 15 residues. Trimming removed 5 bases from V and 5 bases from J; junction bases left unmatched: 2. Germline values: CDR1 LNHDA, CDR2 SQIVND (reference sequence). CDR3 loop: CASSGLAGGEDTQYF. Here the CDR3 DNA reads TGTGCCAGTAGTGGACTAGCGGGAGGGGAAGATACGCAGTATTTT.

The gene calls are TRBV28 and TRBJ1-2; D unclear. Trimming took 9 bases from V and 4 from J, leaving 21 bases between them. The germline CDR1 and CDR2 sequences are MDHEN and SYDVKM. The CDR3 covers 15 residues. Written as DNA, the CDR3 is TGTGCCAGTCAGTCCCCAAATGGAGAGTCCTATGGCTACACCTTC. Its translation: CASQSPNGESYGYTF.

The chain combines TRBV2 with TRBJ1-2; no clear D. This CDR3 comprises 13 residues. CDR1 SNHLY and CDR2 FYNNEI come from the germline V gene. V dropped 2 bases and J dropped 6 bases, with 10 bases sitting between them. Written as DNA, the CDR3 is TGTGCCAGCAGTGAAACGGCCGCGGATGGCTACACCTTC. Translation gives CASSETAADGYTF.